The 10 T cell receptor beta chains in this list originate from one sample, sequenced in a study of T cell changes during pregnancy in multiple sclerosis. The repertoire was sequenced with immunoSEQ multiplex PCR; TCRdb's copy has only in-frame clones and lacks some. The table includes around 48,000 clones, roughly 92% detected once. Here the sequenced sample was CD4+ T cells from peripheral blood mononuclear cells, taken in the third trimester of pregnancy. These receptors came from a female donor with multiple sclerosis, enrolled in a pregnancy study.

The chain recombines TRBV28 with TRBJ2-7; D gene uncertain. The germline V gene has CDR1 MDHEN and CDR2 SYDVKM. CDR3 length equals 16 residues. Trimming left V 4 bases short and J 3 bases short, with 19 bases between. DNA for the CDR3: TGTGCCAGCAGTTCCGCCTCGCGAGCACCGGGCTACGAGCAGTACTTC. Protein sequence: CASSSASRAPGYEQYF. The complete variable domain, with remaining parts taken from reference TRBV28 and TRBJ2-7, reads DVKVTQSSRYLVKRTGEKVFLECVQDMDHENMFWYRQDPGLGLRLIYFSYDVKMKEKGDIPEGYSVSREKKERFSLILESASTNQTSMYLCASSSASRAPGYEQYFGPGTRLTVT.

This chain links TRBV4-3 with TRBJ1-5; a possible D gene is TRBD1 (5 bases). Trimming left V 0 bases short and J 7 bases short, with 16 bases between. CDR1 and CDR2 from the germline V gene are LGHNA and YSLEER. The CDR3 consists of 16 residues. The CDR3 DNA follows: TGCGCCAGCAGCCAAGATCGCGGGGCGGCCGGGCAGCCCCAGCATTTT. It translates to CASSQDRGAAGQPQHF.

The chain is built from TRBV7-2 and TRBJ1-4; 8 positions match TRBD1. Germline CDR1 reads SGHTA; CDR2 reads FQGNSA. The V segment lost 6 bases and the J segment 8 bases; nucleotides outside the gene matches: 8. CDR3 length: 14 amino acids. In DNA form, the CDR3 reads TGTGCCAGCAGGGCACAGGGGGTTGGGGAAAAACTGTTTTTT. Its protein is CASRAQGVGEKLFF.

The chain uses TRBV28 and TRBJ2-2; 10 nucleotides match TRBD2. Germline CDR1 reads MDHEN; CDR2 reads SYDVKM. CDR3 size: 17 residues. V shed 3 bases and J 1 base; nucleotides not matched to a gene: 5. CDR3: CASSFQAGGGNTGELFF. In nucleotides, the CDR3 is TGTGCCAGCAGTTTCCAAGCGGGAGGGGGGAACACCGGGGAGCTGTTTTTT.

This chain uses TRBV6-1 with TRBJ2-1; 11 bases map to TRBD1. The CDR3 contains 20 residues. CDR1 is MNHNS and CDR2 is SASEGT in the germline V gene. The V gene end was trimmed by 1 base and the J gene end by 2 bases; junction bases not matched to a gene: 13. CDR3 bases: TGTGCCAGCAGTGAAGGCGGACAGGGGGCCTTTCGAGCTGCCTACAATGAGCAGTTCTTC. It yields the protein CASSEGGQGAFRAAYNEQFF.

CDR3 sequence: CASSQGSGSYTDTQYF. The CDR3 DNA is TGCGCCAGCAGCCAAGGCTCGGGTAGCTACACAGATACGCAGTATTTT. This chain connects TRBV4-1 to TRBJ2-3; no reliable D call. The germline V gene has CDR1 MGHRA and CDR2 YSYEKL. This CDR3 is built from 16 residues. Between the trimmed V and J ends, which lost 1 base and 2 bases, there was a span of 13 bases.

The chain employs TRBV2 and TRBJ2-5; 10 positions match TRBD2. Germline V gene data show CDR1 as SNHLY and CDR2 as FYNNEI. The V segment lost 6 bases and the J segment 6 bases; nucleotides outside the gene matches: 10. The CDR3 has 15 residues. The CDR3: CASRATSGAAKTQYF. Written as DNA, the CDR3 is TGTGCCAGCAGGGCCACTAGCGGGGCGGCGAAGACCCAGTACTTC.

This chain connects TRBV23-1 to TRBJ2-3; 7 nucleotides agree with TRBD1. Being an ORF, TRBV23-1 has a function that is uncertain. V lost 6 bases and J lost 5; bases outside the gene matches: 8. The CDR3 runs to 14 residues. CDR3 nucleotide sequence: TGCGCCAGCAGGCCGGACAGGCAGGGAGATACGCAGTATTTT. Its translation is CASRPDRQGDTQYF.

The chain couples TRBV7-9 to TRBJ2-1; D not certain. The CDR3 spans 11 residues. Germline-derived CDR1 and CDR2 are SEHNR and FQNEAQ (reference sequence). V shed 5 bases and J shed 7 bases, with 6 bases lying between them. The CDR3 DNA reads as TGTGCCAGCAGCCCCCAAAATGAGCAGTTCTTC. This encodes CASSPQNEQFF.

V usage is TRBV15 and J usage is TRBJ2-2; D unresolved. The CDR3 is made up of 14 amino acids. Between the trimmed V and J ends, which lost 1 base and 4 bases, there was a span of 7 bases. Germline V gene data show CDR1 as LNHNV and CDR2 as YYDKDF (reference sequence). The CDR3 DNA is TGTGCCACCAGCAGAGGTCACAGCACCGGGGAGCTGTTTTTT. The encoded protein is CATSRGHSTGELFF.